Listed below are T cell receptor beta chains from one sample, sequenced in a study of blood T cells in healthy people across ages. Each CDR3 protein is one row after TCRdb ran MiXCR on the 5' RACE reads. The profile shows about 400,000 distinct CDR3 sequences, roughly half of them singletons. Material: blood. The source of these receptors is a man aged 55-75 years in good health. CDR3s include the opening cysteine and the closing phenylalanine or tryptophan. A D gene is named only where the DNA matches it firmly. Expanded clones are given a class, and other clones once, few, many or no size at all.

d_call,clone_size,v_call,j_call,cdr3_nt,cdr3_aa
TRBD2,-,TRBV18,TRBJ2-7,TGTGCCAGCTCACCGCCCGGGAAGCGGGGGAGCTCCTACGAGCAGTACTTC,CASSPPGKRGSSYEQYF
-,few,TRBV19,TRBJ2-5,TGTGCCAGTAGTATCTACCCCGGGGAGACCCAGTACTTC,CASSIYPGETQYF
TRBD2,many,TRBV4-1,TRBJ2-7,TGCGCCAGCAGCCTGGGACTAGCGGGAGCCGAGCAGTACTTC,CASSLGLAGAEQYF
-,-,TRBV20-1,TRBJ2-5,TGCAGTGCTAGGCGGCGGACTAACCAAGAGACCCAGTACTTC,CSARRRTNQETQYF
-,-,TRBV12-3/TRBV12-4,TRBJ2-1,TGTGCCAGCAGTGTCATACAGGGTCACAATGAGCAGTTCTTC,CASSVIQGHNEQFF
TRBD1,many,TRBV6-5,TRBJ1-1,TGTGCCAGCAGTCCCCGGACAGGACAGAACACTGAAGCTTTCTTT,CASSPRTGQNTEAFF
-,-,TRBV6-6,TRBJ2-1,TGTGCCAGCAGTCCTTTGGGCGCAGGCAATGAGCAGTTCTTC,CASSPLGAGNEQFF
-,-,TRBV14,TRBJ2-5,TGTGCCAGCAGCCAGCTGGGACGAGAGACCCAGTACTTC,CASSQLGRETQYF
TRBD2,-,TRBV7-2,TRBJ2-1,TGTGCCAGCAGCCCACTGTTAGCGGGAGGTTTTTATGAGCAGTTCTTC,CASSPLLAGGFYEQFF
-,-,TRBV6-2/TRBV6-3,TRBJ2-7,TGTGCCAGCAGTTATATGGTGACTTCCCAAGCCTACGAGCAGTACTTC,CASSYMVTSQAYEQYF
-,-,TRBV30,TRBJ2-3,TGTGCCTGGAGTGTGGCGGGGACCTCCGATACGCAGTATTTT,CAWSVAGTSDTQYF
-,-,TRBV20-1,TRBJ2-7,TGCAGTGCTAGAGAGGAGGGGAAGTTCGGGGGCTACGAGCAGTACTTC,CSAREEGKFGGYEQYF
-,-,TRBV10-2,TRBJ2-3,TGCGCCAGCCTAGACAGTAACCCTAGCACAGATACGCAGTATTTT,CASLDSNPSTDTQYF
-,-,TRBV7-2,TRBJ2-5,TGTGCCAGCAGCGCACAGTTCCAAGAGACCCAGTACTTC,CASSAQFQETQYF
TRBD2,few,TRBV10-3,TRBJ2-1,TGTGCCATCAGCGTTACTAGCGGGAGTCGGTACAATGAGCAGTTCTTC,CAISVTSGSRYNEQFF
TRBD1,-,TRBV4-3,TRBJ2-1,TGCGCCAGCAGTCAAGAGTACAGGGGGTTACCCAATGAGCAGTTCTTC,CASSQEYRGLPNEQFF
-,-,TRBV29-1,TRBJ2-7,TGCAGCGCGGCCAGGGGCAACGAGCAGTACTTC,CSAARGNEQYF
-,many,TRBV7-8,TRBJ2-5,TGTGCCAGCAGCTGGTCTAACGTACAAGAGACCCAGTACTTC,CASSWSNVQETQYF
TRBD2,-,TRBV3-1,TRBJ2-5,TGTGCCAGCAGCCAAGTAGCTAGCGGGAGGGCGAACAATGAGCAGTACTTC,CASSQVASGRANNEQYF
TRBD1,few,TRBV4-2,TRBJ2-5,TGTGCCAGCAGCCAAGCAGGCCCGGGACAGTGGGAGACCCAGTACTTC,CASSQAGPGQWETQYF
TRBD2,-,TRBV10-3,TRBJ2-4,TGTGCCATCAGTGCAGGGAGGGGACTGGCCAAAAACATTCAGTACTTC,CAISAGRGLAKNIQYF
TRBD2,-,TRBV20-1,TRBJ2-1,TGCAGTGCTAGGACGACTAGCGGGGGGGCCAGAAATGAGCAGTTCTTC,CSARTTSGGARNEQFF
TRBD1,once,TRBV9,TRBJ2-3,TGTGCCAGCAGCGTGAGGCCCCGGGACAGGGGCACAGATACGCAGTATTTT,CASSVRPRDRGTDTQYF
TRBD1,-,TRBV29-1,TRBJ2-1,TGCAGCGCAGGACAGGGGGGCTCCTACAATGAGCAGTTCTTC,CSAGQGGSYNEQFF
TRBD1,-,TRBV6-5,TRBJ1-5,TGTGCCAGCAAACGCAGGGGGAGTAATCAGCCCCAGCATTTT,CASKRRGSNQPQHF
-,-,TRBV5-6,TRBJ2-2,TGTGCCAGCAGCTTGGTTGGGCCCGGGGAGCTGTTTTTT,CASSLVGPGELFF
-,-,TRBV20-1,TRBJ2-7,TGCAGTACTTCCGGGACCTCCTACGAGCAGTACTTC,CSTSGTSYEQYF
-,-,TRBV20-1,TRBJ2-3,TGCAGTGCGTCTCCTTTCTTACAAAATCCAGATACGCAGTATTTT,CSASPFLQNPDTQYF
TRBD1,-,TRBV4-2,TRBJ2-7,TGTGCCAGCAGCCACCACGACAGGGGGCTATACGAGCAGTACTTC,CASSHHDRGLYEQYF
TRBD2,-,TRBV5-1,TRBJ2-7,TGCGCCAGCAGCGTTAGCGGGAGGGCCAATTCCGAGCAGTACTTC,CASSVSGRANSEQYF
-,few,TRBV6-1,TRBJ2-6,TGTGCCAGCAGTGATCAGGGTGCTGGGGCCAACGTCCTGACTTTC,CASSDQGAGANVLTF
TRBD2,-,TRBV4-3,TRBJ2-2,TGCGCCAGCAGCAACCTCCAAGCGGGAGTGACCGGGGAGCTGTTTTTT,CASSNLQAGVTGELFF